The 7 T cell receptor beta chains given below trace back to one sample, sequenced in a study of blood T cell repertoires in COVID-19. The repertoire was sequenced with immunoSEQ multiplex PCR; TCRdb's copy has only in-frame clones and lacks some. The profile shows about 360,000 clones, 70% to 90% of them singletons. Material: peripheral blood. The receptor set was obtained from a woman in her fifties or sixties with COVID-19, enrolled during active disease.

The chain recombines TRBV27 with TRBJ1-2; TRBD1 matches at 10 bases. Per germline, CDR1 MNHEY and CDR2 SMNVEV (reference sequence). This CDR3 spans 14 amino acids. Trimming removed 5 bases from V and 6 bases from J; junction bases left unmatched: 6. CDR3 nucleotide sequence: TGTGCCAGCAGTGCCGCTGACAGGGGGCATGGCTACACCTTC. It encodes CASSAADRGHGYTF.

The chain has TRBV13 and TRBJ2-1, with 7 nucleotides matching TRBD1. J gave up 6 bases and V 0 bases, and 2 bases lay outside the gene matches. The germline V gene encodes CDR1 PRHDT and CDR2 FYEKMQ (reference sequence). This CDR3 is built from 14 residues. The CDR3 nucleotides read TGTGCCAGCAGCTTAGGACAGGGGATCAATGAGCAGTTCTTC. Translated, it gives CASSLGQGINEQFF.

In this sample, this clone turned up a few times. The chain links TRBV12-3 or TRBV12-4 to TRBJ1-5; D gene uncertain. V dropped 11 bases and J dropped 2 bases, with 13 bases sitting between them. The CDR3 consists of 13 residues. Written as DNA, the CDR3 is TGTGCCTCCCAGGTACGTGGCAATCAGCCCCAGCATTTT. Protein product: CASQVRGNQPQHF.

The chain combines TRBV12-3 or TRBV12-4 with TRBJ2-1; possibly TRBD2 for D (6 bases). Trimming took 6 bases from V and 7 from J, leaving 10 bases between them. This CDR3 region has 12 residues. The CDR3: CASRSSVNEQFF. The CDR3 DNA reads TGTGCCAGCAGATCTAGCGTAAATGAGCAGTTCTTC.

Note on this clone: One end of the junction fails to match germline, which may point to a read error. This chain connects TRBV9 to TRBJ1-1; the D gene is possibly TRBD1 (5 bases). CDR1 and CDR2 from the germline V gene are SGDLS and YYNGEE. This CDR3 is 14 amino acids long. The CDR3 is CASSSSGMKTEAFF. CDR3 nucleotide sequence: TGTGCCAGCAGCTCTTCAGGGATGAAGACTGAAGCTTTCTTT.

This clone appeared many times. The J gene is TRBJ1-2, the V gene TRBV6-1, with a weak D call TRBD1 (6 bases). V lost 2 bases and J 3 bases, leaving 16 bases between the germline ends. The CDR3 is made up of 16 amino acids. Germline-derived CDR1 and CDR2 are MNHNS and SASEGT. CDR3 DNA sequence: TGTGCCAGCAGTGAAATGTTGCAGGGGCCTTACTATGGCTACACCTTC. It specifies CASSEMLQGPYYGYTF.

The chain couples TRBV5-1 to TRBJ2-7; TRBD2 might be the D (6 bases). Trimming took off 0 bases at V and 4 bases at J, with 17 bases between the two ends. This CDR3 is 16 amino acids long. Germline values: CDR1 SGHRS, CDR2 YFSETQ. CDR3 residues: CASSLGAGGAAYEQYF. In DNA, the CDR3 is TGCGCCAGCAGCTTGGGGGCCGGCGGGGCTGCTTACGAGCAGTACTTC.